The clone carrying this TCR beta chain has ten or more counts. CDR3 size: 16 residues. Germline CDR1 LGHNA, CDR2 YSLEER. The germline V and J ends were trimmed by 1 base and 8 bases, with 17 bases remaining between them. There were TCR beta CDR3 regions amplified from RNA transcripts. In the first-round RT-PCR of the TCR CDR3, the HTBI primer set was used. TCRdb reanalysed the multiplex PCR reads using MiXCR and keeps one entry per CDR3 protein. The table lists fewer than 650,000 distinct CDR3 sequences, approximately 48% of them singletons. The data originate from a study of T cells in Graves' hyperthyroidism and ophthalmopathy.

The TCR was taken from an adult woman with Graves' disease, either hyperthyroidism or ophthalmopathy (not recorded which). The J gene is TRBJ1-4, the V gene TRBV4-3; possible D gene TRBD1, 6 bases. The sequenced material came from peripheral blood or thyroid tissue (not recorded which). Here the CDR3 DNA reads TGCGCCAGCAGCCAAGGGATGGGGGCTGTAGGGGAAAAACTGTTTTTT. This codes for CASSQGMGAVGEKLFF.